Shown below are 23 T cell receptor beta chains from a single sample sequenced in a study of blood T cell repertoires in COVID-19. Data came from immunoSEQ multiplex PCR; TCRdb stores just in-frame clones and leaves some out. The sample consists of more than 350,000 clones, approximately 87% of them appearing once. The specimen sequenced was peripheral blood. The source is a woman aged 25 to 39 with COVID-19, enrolled during active disease.

The chain has TRBV6-5 and TRBJ2-2; D uncertain. Trimming took off 4 bases at V and 3 bases at J, with 3 bases between the two ends. Germline CDR1 is MNHEY and CDR2 is SVGAGI. CDR3 length equals 12 residues. DNA for the CDR3: TGTGCCAGCAGTTCTTACACCGGGGAGCTGTTTTTT. Translation gives CASSSYTGELFF.

The chain uses TRBV18 and TRBJ2-7; 8 bases agree with TRBD1. V lost 3 bases, J lost 6 bases, and 10 bases stayed unmatched. The germline V gene has CDR1 KGHSH and CDR2 LQKENI. This CDR3 is built from 15 residues. The CDR3 DNA reads as TGTGCCAGCTCACCCTCGACAGGGGCCCTGGGCGAGCAGTACTTC. As protein: CASSPSTGALGEQYF.

This clone was counted between two and nine times. The V call is TRBV7-2, the J call TRBJ2-7; D uncertain. The ends were cut back, 3 bases at V and 7 bases at J, with 10 bases in the middle. The germline V gene has CDR1 SGHTA and CDR2 FQGNSA. The CDR3 loop spans 12 amino acids. CDR3 sequence reads: CASSLTGREQYF. The CDR3 DNA follows: TGTGCCAGCAGCTTGACGGGTCGAGAGCAGTACTTC.

The chain carries TRBV4-1 and TRBJ2-7; 8 positions match TRBD1. The CDR3 runs 15 residues. The V gene end was trimmed by 1 base and the J gene end by 3 bases; junction bases not matched to a gene: 5. Germline values: CDR1 MGHRA, CDR2 YSYEKL. The CDR3 sequence: CASSQGRGQGYEQYF. In nucleotides, the CDR3 is TGCGCCAGCAGCCAAGGCAGGGGGCAAGGCTACGAGCAGTACTTC.

In this sample, this clone turned up once. The CDR3 here is CASSQSGLLYEQYF. The CDR3 DNA reads as TGCGCCAGCAGTCAATCTGGACTCCTCTACGAGCAGTACTTC. The chain links TRBV23-1 to TRBJ2-7; D is perhaps TRBD2 (5 bases). TRBV23-1 is noted as an ORF with a role that remains uncertain. Trimming took off 0 bases at V and 3 bases at J, with 9 bases between the two ends. The CDR3 contains 14 residues.

This clone was detected only a few times. CDR3 amino acids: CASRGQGPEAFF. As DNA, the CDR3 is TGTGCCAGCAGGGGCCAGGGGCCTGAAGCTTTCTTT. V and J are TRBV6-5 and TRBJ1-1; D might be TRBD1 (6 bases). Trimming took 6 bases from V and 6 from J, leaving 11 bases between them. The CDR3 has 12 residues. Per germline, CDR1 MNHEY and CDR2 SVGAGI.

This clone has only a few counts. The rearrangement joins TRBV2 to TRBJ1-3, with D perhaps TRBD1 (6 bases). This CDR3 comprises 15 residues. The germline V gene encodes CDR1 SNHLY and CDR2 FYNNEI. The germline V and J ends were trimmed by 6 bases and 2 bases, with 14 bases remaining between them. The CDR3 DNA reads as TGTGCCAGCAGCGACAGGCCGGCCCCTGGAAACACCATATATTTT. It codes for CASSDRPAPGNTIYF.

About this clone: Other nucleotide sequences from this sample produce the same CDR3. The chain uses TRBV6-5 and TRBJ1-1; D call uncertain. The CDR3 extends over 13 amino acids. The germline CDR1 and CDR2 sequences are MNHEY and SVGAGI. Trimming shortened V by 9 bases and J by 1 base, and 12 bases separated the two germline ends. The CDR3 is CASRRGANTEAFF. CDR3 sequence (DNA): TGTGCCAGTCGGCGGGGAGCGAACACTGAAGCTTTCTTT.

The J gene is TRBJ2-5, the V gene TRBV5-1, with TRBD1 identical over 9 bases. Trimming cost V 4 bases and J 5 bases; bases outside gene matches: 9. This CDR3 has 15 amino acids. Looked up from germline, CDR1 is SGHRS and CDR2 is YFSETQ. CDR3 protein: CASSALQGAWETQYF. DNA for the CDR3: TGCGCCAGCAGCGCCTTACAGGGGGCGTGGGAGACCCAGTACTTC.

The rearrangement uses TRBV24-1 and TRBJ2-1, with TRBD2 matching 8 bases. The CDR3 is 17 residues long. The trim removed 4 bases at V and 7 bases at J, leaving 14 bases unmatched. Per germline, CDR1 KGHDR and CDR2 SFDVKD. CDR3 coding DNA: TGTGCCACCAGTGACCCCGTTGAGGCGGGAGGCGGAAATGAGCAGTTCTTC. This sequence encodes CATSDPVEAGGGNEQFF.

The V call is TRBV2, the J call TRBJ2-6; tentative D call: TRBD1 (5 bases). From germline, CDR1 is SNHLY and CDR2 FYNNEI. This CDR3 region has 17 residues. V lost 3 bases and J 0 bases, leaving 12 bases between the germline ends. The CDR3 region has the DNA TGTGCCAGCAGTGACAGGGCTATAGTCTCTGGGGCCAACGTCCTGACTTTC. Its protein product is CASSDRAIVSGANVLTF.

This chain joins TRBV5-1 and TRBJ2-7; 7 nucleotides agree with TRBD1. V shed 4 bases, J shed 3 bases, and the junction held 4 bases outside the gene matches. Germline V lookup: CDR1 SGHRS, CDR2 YFSETQ. The CDR3 totals 13 residues. The CDR3 nucleotides are TGCGCCAGCAGCCATGACAGGGACTACGAGCAGTACTTC. It is translated as CASSHDRDYEQYF.

V usage is TRBV6-5 and J usage is TRBJ2-2; TRBD1 matches 7 bases. The germline gives CDR1 MNHEY, CDR2 SVGAGI. V was clipped by 6 bases and J by 4 bases; unmatched bases: 8. The CDR3 consists of 15 residues. CDR3 DNA: TGTGCCAGCAGCTTGGGCGACAGGGCCACCGGGGAGCTGTTTTTT. Protein: CASSLGDRATGELFF.

About this clone: Other DNA sequences from this sample encode an identical CDR3 as well. This chain links TRBV5-4 with TRBJ2-2; D perhaps matches TRBD1 (5 bases). CDR1 SGHNT and CDR2 YYREEE come from the germline V gene (reference sequence). Trimming shortened V by 0 bases and J by 1 base, and 7 bases separated the two germline ends. The CDR3 runs 15 residues. CDR3 coding DNA: TGTGCCAGCAGCTTGGGGGGCGTGAACACCGGGGAGCTGTTTTTT. It specifies CASSLGGVNTGELFF. Full variable domain (rest looked up from reference TRBV5-4 and TRBJ2-2): ETGVTQSPTHLIKTRGQQVTLRCSSQSGHNTVSWYQQALGQGPQFIFQYYREEENGRGNFPPRFSGLQFPNYSSELNVNALELDDSALYLCASSLGGVNTGELFFGEGSRLTVL.

The V gene is TRBV2, the J gene TRBJ1-5; TRBD1 agrees at 10 bases. The junction had 5 bases not matched to a gene; V was cut back by 3 bases and J by 6 bases. Germline CDR1 and CDR2: SNHLY and FYNNEI. The CDR3 covers 15 residues. CDR3 nucleotides: TGTGCCAGCAGTGATTCGGGACAGGGGACTCAGCCCCAGCATTTT. Residues: CASSDSGQGTQPQHF.

The chain has TRBV3-1 (or the pseudogene TRBV3-2) and TRBJ2-1; 10 nucleotides line up with TRBD1. The V gene end was trimmed by 1 base and the J gene end by 4 bases; junction bases not matched to a gene: 10. Germline assignment: CDR1 LGHDT and CDR2 YNNKEL (reference sequence). This CDR3 comprises 18 residues. As DNA, the CDR3 is TGTGCCAGCAGCCAAGGGGCACGAGGACAGGGGGTGTACAATGAGCAGTTCTTC. Amino acids: CASSQGARGQGVYNEQFF.

This clone was recorded many times. The rearrangement links TRBV6-2 or TRBV6-3 to TRBJ1-5; D gene unclear. The CDR3 is 14 residues long. The V end was cut by 6 bases, the J end by 0 bases, with 9 bases between. Germline V lookup: CDR1 MNHEY, CDR2 SVGEGT. The CDR3 reads CASSHVDSNQPQHF. In DNA form, the CDR3 reads TGTGCCAGCAGCCACGTAGATAGCAATCAGCCCCAGCATTTT.

This rearrangement joins TRBV6-5 to TRBJ2-7, with D possibly matching TRBD2 (6 bases). The V gene lost 2 bases and the J gene lost 5 bases, with 16 bases spanning the gap. The CDR3 has 15 residues. Germline CDR1 and CDR2: MNHEY and SVGAGI. The CDR3 sequence: CASSYRGGGAHEQYF. Written as DNA, the CDR3 is TGTGCCAGCAGTTACAGGGGAGGAGGGGCCCACGAGCAGTACTTC.

This rearrangement joins TRBV24-1 to TRBJ2-3, with 9 bases aligning to TRBD1. Per germline, CDR1 KGHDR and CDR2 SFDVKD. Trimming at V came to 3 bases and at J to 4 bases, leaving 13 bases not matched to a gene. CDR3 size: 18 residues. CDR3 coding DNA: TGTGCCACCAGTGATCCTCCGGGACAGGGCCGAGGGGCAGATACGCAGTATTTT. As protein: CATSDPPGQGRGADTQYF.

The chain carries TRBV18 and TRBJ1-1, with unresolved D. Germline CDR1 KGHSH, CDR2 LQKENI. V lost 2 bases and J lost 7, with 11 bases in between. This CDR3 region has 13 residues. CDR3 DNA sequence: TGTGCCAGCTCACCATCCCCCGGGAGTGAAGCTTTCTTT. Translated, it gives CASSPSPGSEAFF.

The chain has TRBV19 and TRBJ2-2, with 9 bases aligning to TRBD2. The germline V gene encodes CDR1 LNHDA and CDR2 SQIVND (reference sequence). The V gene end was trimmed by 4 bases and the J gene end by 7 bases; junction bases not matched to a gene: 7. The CDR3 contains 15 residues. CDR3 DNA: TGTGCCAGTAGTAAAAGCGGGAGGTTTGGCGGGGAGCTGTTTTTT. The encoded protein is CASSKSGRFGGELFF. The complete variable domain, with remaining parts taken from reference TRBV19 and TRBJ2-2, reads DGGITQSPKYLFRKEGQNVTLSCEQNLNHDAMYWYRQDPGQGLRLIYYSQIVNDFQKGDIAEGYSVSREKKESFPLTVTSAQKNPTAFYLCASSKSGRFGGELFFGEGSRLTVL.

The chain recombines TRBV19 with TRBJ2-7; weak D call: TRBD1 (6 bases). CDR1 LNHDA and CDR2 SQIVND come from the germline V gene (reference sequence). Trimming took 3 bases from V and 3 from J, leaving 9 bases between them. CDR3 length: 13 amino acids. The CDR3: CASSIIGGYEQYF. The CDR3 DNA sequence: TGTGCCAGTAGTATTATAGGGGGCTACGAGCAGTACTTC.

To note about this clone: Other DNA sequences from this sample encode an identical CDR3 as well. The chain is built from TRBV7-2 and TRBJ1-5; D is unresolved. With 0 bases removed from V and 2 bases from J, the gap between germline ends came to 5 bases. The CDR3 extends over 14 amino acids. CDR1 is SGHTA and CDR2 is FQGNSA in the germline V gene. The CDR3 region is CASSLAPGNQPQHF. The CDR3 nucleotides read TGTGCCAGCAGCTTAGCGCCAGGCAATCAGCCCCAGCATTTT.